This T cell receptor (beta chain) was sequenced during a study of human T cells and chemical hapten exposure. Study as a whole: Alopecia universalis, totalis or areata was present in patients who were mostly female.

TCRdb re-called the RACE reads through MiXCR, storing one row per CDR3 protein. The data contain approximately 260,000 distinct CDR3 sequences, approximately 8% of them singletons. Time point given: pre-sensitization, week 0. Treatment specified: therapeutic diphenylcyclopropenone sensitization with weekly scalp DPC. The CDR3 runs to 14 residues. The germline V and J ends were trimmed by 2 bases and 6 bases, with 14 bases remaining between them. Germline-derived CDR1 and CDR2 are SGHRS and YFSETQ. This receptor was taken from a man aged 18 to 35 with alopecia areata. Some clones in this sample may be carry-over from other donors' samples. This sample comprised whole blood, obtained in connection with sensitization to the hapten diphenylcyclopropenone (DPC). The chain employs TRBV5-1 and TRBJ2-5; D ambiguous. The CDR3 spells CASSFADPTQTQYF. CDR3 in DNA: TGCGCCAGCAGCTTTGCGGACCCCACGCAGACCCAGTACTTC. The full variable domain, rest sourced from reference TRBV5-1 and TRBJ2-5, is KAGVTQTPRYLIKTRGQQVTLSCSPISGHRSVSWYQQTPGQGLQFLFEYFSETQRNKGNFPGRFSGRQFSNSRSEMNVSTLELGDSALYLCASSFADPTQTQYFGPGTRLLVL.